One sample yielded the 23 T cell receptor beta chains listed below, sequenced in a study of T cell responses to AZD1222 COVID-19 vaccine. Here immunoSEQ multiplex PCR was the method, and the copy in TCRdb shows in-frame clones only, minus some. The sample yields around 160,000 clones, about 81% seen once. Sequencing used peripheral blood, obtained on day 0 of MenACWY control vaccination. The receptors stem from an adult in good health.

This chain joins TRBV10-2 and TRBJ1-1, with 8 bases lining up with TRBD1. Trimming cost V 4 bases and J 7 bases; bases outside gene matches: 11. Germline V lookup: CDR1 WSHSY, CDR2 SAAADI. The CDR3 extends over 15 amino acids. CDR3 sequence reads: CASSAQDRVRSEAFF. CDR3 coding DNA: TGCGCCAGCAGTGCACAGGACAGGGTTAGGAGTGAAGCTTTCTTT.

This clone was seen just once. The chain couples TRBV20-1 to TRBJ1-2; D is undetermined. Trimming removed 3 bases at V and 1 base at J, with 9 bases between. From germline, CDR1 is DFQATT and CDR2 SNEGSKA (reference sequence). The CDR3 loop spans 13 amino acids. The CDR3 here is CSASGEINYGYTF. In DNA form, the CDR3 reads TGCAGTGCTAGTGGGGAAATTAACTATGGCTACACCTTC.

V and J are TRBV15 and TRBJ2-2; D is perhaps TRBD2 (6 bases). The CDR3 extends over 15 amino acids. Germline CDR1 and CDR2: LNHNV and YYDKDF (reference sequence). The V gene lost 3 bases and the J gene lost 1 base, with 9 bases spanning the gap. Here the CDR3 reads CATSSRTKNTGELFF. The CDR3 DNA reads TGTGCCACCAGCAGCCGGACTAAGAACACCGGGGAGCTGTTTTTT.

V and J are TRBV15 and TRBJ2-1, with D possibly matching TRBD1 (8 bases). Germline V lookup: CDR1 LNHNV, CDR2 YYDKDF (reference sequence). Deletions cut 1 base from V and 8 bases from J, with 15 bases between. The CDR3 contains 15 residues. The CDR3 region has the DNA TGTGCCACCAGCAGAGGGACAGGGAGGGCCCATGAGCAGTTCTTC. Translated: CATSRGTGRAHEQFF. Full variable domain (rest looked up from reference TRBV15 and TRBJ2-1): DAMVIQNPRYQVTQFGKPVTLSCSQTLNHNVMYWYQQKSSQAPKLLFHYYDKDFNNEADTPDNFQSRRPNTSFCFLDIRSPGLGDTAMYLCATSRGTGRAHEQFFGPGTRLTVL.

The chain carries TRBV29-1 and TRBJ1-4; weak D call: TRBD1 (5 bases). In germline, CDR1 is SQVTM, CDR2 ANQGSEA. The CDR3 runs to 15 residues. V was trimmed by 6 bases and J by 0 bases, leaving 14 bases between them. Here the CDR3 DNA reads TGCAGCGTCCTCCTCAGGGTTGCAACTAATGAAAAACTGTTTTTT. Protein sequence: CSVLLRVATNEKLFF.

The V gene is TRBV27, the J gene TRBJ2-1; D unresolved. Trimming pared 10 bases from V and 7 bases from J, leaving 8 bases between. CDR3 length: 10 amino acids. In germline, CDR1 is MNHEY, CDR2 SMNVEV (reference sequence). The CDR3 region has the DNA TGTGCCACTTTCGGGAATGAGCAGTTCTTC. This gives the protein CATFGNEQFF.

The rearrangement uses TRBV18 and TRBJ2-3, with TRBD1 matching 8 bases. Germline V gene sequence: CDR1 KGHSH, CDR2 LQKENI. Losses at the gene ends were 2 bases for V and 4 bases for J; bases not matched to a gene: 11. There are 17 residues in the CDR3. The CDR3 region is CASSPNRSGGSADTQYF. CDR3 in DNA: TGTGCCAGCTCACCAAACAGGTCAGGGGGCAGCGCAGATACGCAGTATTTT.

The chain employs TRBV7-3 and TRBJ1-1; D uncertain. The germline CDR1 and CDR2 sequences are SGHTA and FQGTGA. V was cut by 1 base and J by 9 bases, with 12 bases left in between. The CDR3 has 13 residues. DNA for the CDR3: TGTGCCAGCAGCTTAATACCAGGAGGGCAAGCTTTCTTT. Protein sequence: CASSLIPGGQAFF.

This chain connects TRBV5-1 to TRBJ2-7; D is possibly TRBD2 (6 bases). The ends were cut back, 0 bases at V and 2 bases at J, with 12 bases in the middle. The CDR3 totals 15 residues. Germline V gene data show CDR1 as SGHRS and CDR2 as YFSETQ. CDR3 coding DNA: TGCGCCAGCAGCTTGGAGGCCGGGACTCCCTACGAGCAGTACTTC. It is translated as CASSLEAGTPYEQYF.

The chain joins TRBV12-3 or TRBV12-4 to TRBJ2-7; perhaps TRBD2 as D (5 bases). CDR3 length: 13 residues. With 3 bases removed from V and 7 bases from J, the gap between germline ends came to 13 bases. This chain's CDR3 is CASSFDLSGEQYV. The CDR3 nucleotides read TGTGCCAGCAGTTTCGACCTCTCGGGGGAGCAGTACGTC.

DNA for the CDR3: TGTGCCACCAGCGAGACAGGGGCCTATGGCTACACCTTC. Translated, it gives CATSETGAYGYTF. The chain is built from TRBV15 and TRBJ1-2; 8 bases are shared with TRBD1. Germline CDR1 is LNHNV and CDR2 is YYDKDF (reference sequence). The CDR3 is made up of 13 amino acids. The V and J ends lost 5 bases and 4 bases, in that order; junction bases with no gene match: 3. The variable domain in full, completed from reference TRBV15 and TRBJ1-2, reads DAMVIQNPRYQVTQFGKPVTLSCSQTLNHNVMYWYQQKSSQAPKLLFHYYDKDFNNEADTPDNFQSRRPNTSFCFLDIRSPGLGDTAMYLCATSETGAYGYTFGSGTRLTVV.

V and J are TRBV27 and TRBJ1-3; D is undetermined. The CDR3 extends over 13 amino acids. Deletions cut 6 bases from V and 4 bases from J, with 10 bases between. Germline V gives CDR1 MNHEY, CDR2 SMNVEV (reference sequence). CDR3 DNA: TGTGCCAGCAGCCGGTACCAAGGAAACACCATATATTTT. The encoded protein is CASSRYQGNTIYF.

The chain employs TRBV10-1 and TRBJ2-3; 8 positions match TRBD2. CDR1 is WNHNN and CDR2 is SYGVQD in the germline V gene (reference sequence). V lost 4 bases, J lost 8 bases, and 8 bases stayed unmatched. The CDR3 sequence is 14 residues long. CDR3 sequence: CASSVLGGEGTQYF. The CDR3 coding sequence is TGCGCCAGCAGTGTCCTCGGGGGGGAGGGTACGCAGTATTTT.

V gene TRBV6-1 combines with J gene TRBJ2-5, with D tentatively TRBD1 (5 bases). The germline CDR1 and CDR2 sequences are MNHNS and SASEGT. This CDR3 contains 13 residues. V was shortened by 2 bases and J by 7 bases, with 11 bases between the two germline ends. The CDR3 DNA reads as TGTGCCAGCAGTGAAAACATGGGGCGGACCCAGTACTTC. Amino acids: CASSENMGRTQYF.

The gene calls are TRBV18 and TRBJ1-4; 7 bases fit TRBD1. The ends lost 3 bases at V and 8 bases at J; junction bases unmatched: 15. CDR3 length: 17 amino acids. Germline V gene sequence: CDR1 KGHSH, CDR2 LQKENI. The CDR3 region has the DNA TGTGCCAGCTCACCTACTGAGAACCGACAGGGCGACGAAAAACTGTTTTTT. Translating it yields CASSPTENRQGDEKLFF.

The chain couples TRBV19 to TRBJ2-3; 7 bases match TRBD2. Germline lookup yields CDR1 LNHDA and CDR2 SQIVND (reference sequence). With 9 bases clipped from V and 0 bases from J, the junction kept 12 bases outside the gene matches. The CDR3 sequence is 16 residues long. As DNA, the CDR3 is TGTGCCAGCCCTGAGGGAGGGCTCACTAGCACAGATACGCAGTATTTT. Translated, it gives CASPEGGLTSTDTQYF.

This chain links TRBV4-1 with TRBJ2-1; 12 positions match TRBD2. CDR1 is MGHRA, CDR2 YSYEKL, per germline. The V and J ends lost 0 bases and 7 bases, in that order; junction bases with no gene match: 7. The CDR3 is 17 amino acids. The CDR3 spells CASSQDLPSGGVNEQFF. Here the CDR3 DNA reads TGCGCCAGCAGCCAAGATCTTCCTAGCGGGGGGGTAAATGAGCAGTTCTTC.

The rearrangement joins TRBV6-5 to TRBJ1-6; D might be TRBD1 (5 bases). Germline CDR1 and CDR2: MNHEY and SVGAGI. The CDR3 is made up of 15 amino acids. The V end was cut by 0 bases, the J end by 7 bases, with 10 bases between. In DNA, the CDR3 is TGTGCCAGCAGTTACTCGTGGCAGGGCAATTCACCCCTCCACTTT. Amino acid sequence: CASSYSWQGNSPLHF.

V usage is TRBV27 and J usage is TRBJ1-6; the D gene is possibly TRBD1 (6 bases). The germline V gene has CDR1 MNHEY and CDR2 SMNVEV (reference sequence). The V and J ends lost 6 bases and 6 bases respectively, with 12 bases between them. CDR3 length: 14 residues. The CDR3 bases are TGTGCCAGCAGCGAAGACAGGACTAATTCACCCCTCCACTTT. It codes for CASSEDRTNSPLHF.

The chain is built from TRBV5-1 and TRBJ2-3; 13 bases match TRBD2. V lost 3 bases to trimming and J lost 2 bases; unmatched junction nucleotides: 3. The germline V gene encodes CDR1 SGHRS and CDR2 YFSETQ. The CDR3 sequence is 16 residues long. The chain's CDR3 is CASSSGLAGDTDTQYF. The CDR3 DNA is TGCGCCAGCAGCTCCGGACTAGCGGGGGACACAGATACGCAGTATTTT.

The genes are TRBV7-8 and TRBJ2-5; tentatively, D is TRBD1 (6 bases). The CDR3 totals 16 residues. CDR1 is SGHVS and CDR2 is FQNEAQ in the germline V gene. V lost 6 bases and J 0 bases, leaving 17 bases between the germline ends. CDR3 loop: CASRSMRDTNQETQYF. CDR3 in DNA: TGTGCCAGCAGGAGTATGAGGGACACCAACCAAGAGACCCAGTACTTC.

This chain links TRBV6-2 or TRBV6-3 with TRBJ1-5; no clear D gene. The CDR3 contains 15 residues. Germline CDR1 MNHEY, CDR2 SVGEGT. Trimming shortened V by 0 bases and J by 3 bases, and 9 bases separated the two germline ends. The CDR3: CASSYSTIPNQPQHF. The CDR3 DNA reads TGTGCCAGCAGTTACTCGACAATCCCCAATCAGCCCCAGCATTTT.

The chain has TRBV6-6 and TRBJ2-1; either TRBD1 or TRBD2 may fit D (6 bases each). CDR3 size: 16 residues. The germline V gene encodes CDR1 MNHNY and CDR2 SVGAGI (reference sequence). Between the trimmed V and J ends, which lost 4 bases and 8 bases, there was a span of 21 bases. The CDR3 here is CASSSSEGGVRDEQFF. CDR3 DNA: TGTGCCAGCAGTTCCTCGGAGGGGGGAGTTCGGGATGAGCAGTTCTTC.